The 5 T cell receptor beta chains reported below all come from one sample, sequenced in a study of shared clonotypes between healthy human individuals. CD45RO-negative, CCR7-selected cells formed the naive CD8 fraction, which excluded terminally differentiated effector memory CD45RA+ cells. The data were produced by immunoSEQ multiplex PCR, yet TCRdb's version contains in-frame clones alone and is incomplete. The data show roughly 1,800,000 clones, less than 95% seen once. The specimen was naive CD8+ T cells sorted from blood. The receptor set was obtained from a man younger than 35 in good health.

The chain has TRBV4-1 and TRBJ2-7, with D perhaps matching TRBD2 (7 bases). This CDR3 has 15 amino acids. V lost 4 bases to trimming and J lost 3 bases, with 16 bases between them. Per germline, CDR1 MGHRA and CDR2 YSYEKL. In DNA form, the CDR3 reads TGCGCCAGCAGCCGGCGAGGGGGAGGGCTCTACGAGCAGTACTTC. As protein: CASSRRGGGLYEQYF.

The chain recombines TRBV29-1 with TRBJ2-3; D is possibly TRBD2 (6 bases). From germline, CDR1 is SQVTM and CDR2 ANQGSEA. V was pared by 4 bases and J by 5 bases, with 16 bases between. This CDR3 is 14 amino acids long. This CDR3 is CSVGIGLGGDTQYF. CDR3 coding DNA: TGCAGCGTTGGAATAGGGTTGGGGGGAGATACGCAGTATTTT.

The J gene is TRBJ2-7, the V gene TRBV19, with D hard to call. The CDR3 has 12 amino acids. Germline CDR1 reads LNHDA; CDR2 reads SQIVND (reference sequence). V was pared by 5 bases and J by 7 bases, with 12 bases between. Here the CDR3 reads CASSGSSREQYF. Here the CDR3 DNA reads TGTGCCAGTAGTGGGTCTAGTAGGGAGCAGTACTTC.

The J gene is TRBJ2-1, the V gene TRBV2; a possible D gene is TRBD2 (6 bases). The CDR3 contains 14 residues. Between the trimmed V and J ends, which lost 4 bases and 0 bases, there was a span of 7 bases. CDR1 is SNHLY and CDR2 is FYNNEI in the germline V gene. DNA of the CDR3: TGTGCCAGCAGTGTGGGGGGCTCCTACAATGAGCAGTTCTTC. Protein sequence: CASSVGGSYNEQFF.

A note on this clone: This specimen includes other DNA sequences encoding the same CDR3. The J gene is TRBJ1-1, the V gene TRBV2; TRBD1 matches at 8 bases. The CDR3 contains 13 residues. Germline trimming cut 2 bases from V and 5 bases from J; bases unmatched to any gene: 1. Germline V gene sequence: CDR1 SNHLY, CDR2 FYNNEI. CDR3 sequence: CASSETGGTEAFF. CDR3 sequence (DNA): TGTGCCAGCAGTGAAACAGGGGGGACTGAAGCTTTCTTT.